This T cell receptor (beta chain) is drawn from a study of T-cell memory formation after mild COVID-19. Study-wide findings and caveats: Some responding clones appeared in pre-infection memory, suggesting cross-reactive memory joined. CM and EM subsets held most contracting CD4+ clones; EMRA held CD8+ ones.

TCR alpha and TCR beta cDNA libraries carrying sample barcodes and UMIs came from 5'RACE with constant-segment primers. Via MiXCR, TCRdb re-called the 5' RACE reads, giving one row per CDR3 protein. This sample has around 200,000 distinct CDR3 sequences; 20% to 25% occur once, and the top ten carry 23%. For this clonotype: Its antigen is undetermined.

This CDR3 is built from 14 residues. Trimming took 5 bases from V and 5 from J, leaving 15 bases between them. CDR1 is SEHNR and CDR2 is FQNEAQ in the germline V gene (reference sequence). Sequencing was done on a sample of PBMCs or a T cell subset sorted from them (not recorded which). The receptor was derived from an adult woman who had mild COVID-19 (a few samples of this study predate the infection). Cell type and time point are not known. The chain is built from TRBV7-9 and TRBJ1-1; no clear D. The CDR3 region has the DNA TGTGCCAGCAGCAATCTTCTGGGGTTAACTGAAGCTTTCTTT. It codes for CASSNLLGLTEAFF.